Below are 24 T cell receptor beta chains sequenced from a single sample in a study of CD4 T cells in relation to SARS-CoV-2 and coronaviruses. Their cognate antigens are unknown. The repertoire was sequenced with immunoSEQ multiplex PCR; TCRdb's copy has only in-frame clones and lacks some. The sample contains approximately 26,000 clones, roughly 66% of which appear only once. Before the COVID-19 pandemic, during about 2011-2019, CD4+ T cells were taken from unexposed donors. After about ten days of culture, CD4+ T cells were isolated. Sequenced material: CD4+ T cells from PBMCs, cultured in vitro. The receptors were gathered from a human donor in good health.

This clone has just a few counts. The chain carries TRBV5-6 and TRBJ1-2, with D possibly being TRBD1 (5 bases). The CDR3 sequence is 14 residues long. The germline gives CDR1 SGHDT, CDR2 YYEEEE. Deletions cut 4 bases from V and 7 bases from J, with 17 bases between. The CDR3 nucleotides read TGTGCCAGCAGCCGGGTGAGCGCCGGGGGTGGCTACACCTTC. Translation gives CASSRVSAGGGYTF.

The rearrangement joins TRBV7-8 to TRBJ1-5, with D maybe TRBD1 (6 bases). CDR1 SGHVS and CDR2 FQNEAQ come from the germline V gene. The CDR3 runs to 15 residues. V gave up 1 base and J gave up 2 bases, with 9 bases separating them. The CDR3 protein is CASSLGRGGNQPQHF. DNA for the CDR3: TGTGCCAGCAGCTTAGGGAGGGGGGGCAATCAGCCCCAGCATTTT.

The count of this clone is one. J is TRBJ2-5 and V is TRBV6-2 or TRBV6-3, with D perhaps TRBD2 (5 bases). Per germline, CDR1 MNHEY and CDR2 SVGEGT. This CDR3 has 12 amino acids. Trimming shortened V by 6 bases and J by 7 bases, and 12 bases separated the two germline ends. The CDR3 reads CASSPPAGTQYF. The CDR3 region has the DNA TGTGCCAGCAGCCCCCCGGCGGGGACCCAGTACTTC.

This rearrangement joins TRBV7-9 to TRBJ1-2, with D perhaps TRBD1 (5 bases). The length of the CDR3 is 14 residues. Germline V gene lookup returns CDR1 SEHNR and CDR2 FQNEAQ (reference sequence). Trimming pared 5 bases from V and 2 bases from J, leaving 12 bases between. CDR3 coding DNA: TGTGCCAGCAGCCCAGGGCGGGACAACTATGGCTACACCTTC. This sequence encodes CASSPGRDNYGYTF.

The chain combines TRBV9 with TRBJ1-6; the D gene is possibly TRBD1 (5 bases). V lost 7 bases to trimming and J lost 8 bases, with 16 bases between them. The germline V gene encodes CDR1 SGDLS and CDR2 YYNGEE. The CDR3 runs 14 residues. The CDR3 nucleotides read TGTGCCAGCCGGAGGGACCTGGGGGATTCACCCCTCCACTTT. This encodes CASRRDLGDSPLHF. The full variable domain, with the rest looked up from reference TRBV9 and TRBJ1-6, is DSGVTQTPKHLITATGQRVTLRCSPRSGDLSVYWYQQSLDQGLQFLIQYYNGEERAKGNILERFSAQQFPDLHSELNLSSLELGDSALYFCASRRDLGDSPLHFGNGTRLTVT.

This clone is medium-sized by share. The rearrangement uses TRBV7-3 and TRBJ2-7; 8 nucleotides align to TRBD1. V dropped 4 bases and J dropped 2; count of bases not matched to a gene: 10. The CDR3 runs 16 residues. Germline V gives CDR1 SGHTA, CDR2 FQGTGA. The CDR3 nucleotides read TGTGCCAGCAGCTCCCAAAGCCGGGACAGGCCCTACGAGCAGTACTTC. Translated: CASSSQSRDRPYEQYF.

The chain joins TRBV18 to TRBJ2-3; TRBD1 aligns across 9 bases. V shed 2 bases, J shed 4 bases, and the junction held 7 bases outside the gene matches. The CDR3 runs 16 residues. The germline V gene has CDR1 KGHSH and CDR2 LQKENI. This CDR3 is CASSPSGTGSPDTQYF. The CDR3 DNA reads TGTGCCAGCTCACCATCAGGGACAGGGTCCCCAGATACGCAGTATTTT. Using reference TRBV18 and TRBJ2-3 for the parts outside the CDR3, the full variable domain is NAGVMQNPRHLVRRRGQEARLRCSPMKGHSHVYWYRQLPEEGLKFMVYLQKENIIDESGMPKERFSAEFPKEGPSILRIQQVVRGDSAAYFCASSPSGTGSPDTQYFGPGTRLTVL.

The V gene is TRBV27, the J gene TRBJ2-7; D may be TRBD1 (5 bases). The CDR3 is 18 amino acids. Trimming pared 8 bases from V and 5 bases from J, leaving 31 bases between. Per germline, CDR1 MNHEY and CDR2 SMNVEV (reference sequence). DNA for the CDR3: TGTGCCAGCGCCACCTTCACCGGCAGGGCAGGGAAGCGAAACGAGCAGTACTTC. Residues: CASATFTGRAGKRNEQYF.

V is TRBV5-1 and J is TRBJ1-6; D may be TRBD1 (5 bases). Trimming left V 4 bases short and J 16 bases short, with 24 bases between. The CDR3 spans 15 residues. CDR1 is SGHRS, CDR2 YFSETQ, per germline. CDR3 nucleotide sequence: TGCGCCAGCAGCCGGGGCGGGGAGGACCGGCTCCTACTCCACTTT. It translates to CASSRGGEDRLLLHF.

This CDR3 is CASSPGPIYGYTF. DNA for the CDR3: TGTGCCAGCAGTCCCGGACCGATCTATGGCTACACCTTC. The V call is TRBV6-5, the J call TRBJ1-2; D remains ambiguous. The CDR3 has 13 amino acids. Germline CDR1 reads MNHEY; CDR2 reads SVGAGI. V was shortened by 5 bases and J by 4 bases, with 11 bases between the two germline ends.

CDR3 sequence reads: CASRPGTSGNTIYF. The CDR3 DNA follows: TGTGCCAGCAGGCCAGGAACCTCTGGAAACACCATATATTTT. This chain joins TRBV11-2 and TRBJ1-3; D remains ambiguous. Germline CDR1 SGHAT, CDR2 FQNNGV. There are 14 residues in the CDR3. V was trimmed by 6 bases and J by 0 bases, leaving 9 bases between them.

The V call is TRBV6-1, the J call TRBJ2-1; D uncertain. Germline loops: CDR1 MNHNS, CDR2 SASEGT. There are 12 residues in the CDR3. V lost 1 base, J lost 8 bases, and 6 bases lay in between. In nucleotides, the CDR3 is TGTGCCAGCAGTGAAGGAGTCGATGAGCAGTTCTTC. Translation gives CASSEGVDEQFF.

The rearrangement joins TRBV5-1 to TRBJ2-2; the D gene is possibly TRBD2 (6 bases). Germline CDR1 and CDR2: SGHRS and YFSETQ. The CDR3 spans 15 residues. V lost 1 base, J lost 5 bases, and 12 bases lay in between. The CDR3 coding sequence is TGCGCCAGCAGCTTGATTTCGGGGGTTACCGGGGAGCTGTTTTTT. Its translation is CASSLISGVTGELFF.

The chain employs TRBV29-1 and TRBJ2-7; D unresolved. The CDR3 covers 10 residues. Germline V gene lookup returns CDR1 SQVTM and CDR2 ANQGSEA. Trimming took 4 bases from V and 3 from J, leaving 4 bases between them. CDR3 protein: CSVGDYEQYF. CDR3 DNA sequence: TGCAGCGTTGGGGACTACGAGCAGTACTTC.

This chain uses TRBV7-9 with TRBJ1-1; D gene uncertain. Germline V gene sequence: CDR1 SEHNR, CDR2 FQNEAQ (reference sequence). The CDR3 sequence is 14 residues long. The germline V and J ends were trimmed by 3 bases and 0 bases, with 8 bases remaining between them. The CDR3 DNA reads TGTGCCAGCAGCTTCGAGTGGATGAACACTGAAGCTTTCTTT. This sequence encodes CASSFEWMNTEAFF.

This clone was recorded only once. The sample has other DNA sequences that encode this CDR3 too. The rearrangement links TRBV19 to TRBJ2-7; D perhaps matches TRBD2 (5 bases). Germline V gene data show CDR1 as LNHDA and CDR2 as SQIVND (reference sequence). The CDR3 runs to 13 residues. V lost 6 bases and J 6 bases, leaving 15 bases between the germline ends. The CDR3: CASSSTEGLEQYF. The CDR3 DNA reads TGTGCCAGTAGCTCCACAGAGGGCCTCGAGCAGTACTTC.

CDR3 region: CASSIGPSGGNEQFF. In DNA, the CDR3 is TGTGCCAGTAGTATAGGTCCTAGCGGGGGGAATGAGCAGTTCTTC. V is TRBV19 and J is TRBJ2-1; 11 nucleotides match TRBD2. The germline V gene has CDR1 LNHDA and CDR2 SQIVND (reference sequence). V lost 1 base, J lost 7 bases, and 3 bases stayed unmatched. The CDR3 length is 15 residues. The full variable domain, its missing parts supplied by reference TRBV19 and TRBJ2-1, is DGGITQSPKYLFRKEGQNVTLSCEQNLNHDAMYWYRQDPGQGLRLIYYSQIVNDFQKGDIAEGYSVSREKKESFPLTVTSAQKNPTAFYLCASSIGPSGGNEQFFGPGTRLTVL.

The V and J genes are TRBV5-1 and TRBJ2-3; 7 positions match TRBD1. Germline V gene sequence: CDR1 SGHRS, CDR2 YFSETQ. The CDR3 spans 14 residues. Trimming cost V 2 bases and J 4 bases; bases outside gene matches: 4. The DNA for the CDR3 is TGCGCCAGCAGCTTCTCCCAGGGGGCAGATACGCAGTATTTT. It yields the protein CASSFSQGADTQYF.

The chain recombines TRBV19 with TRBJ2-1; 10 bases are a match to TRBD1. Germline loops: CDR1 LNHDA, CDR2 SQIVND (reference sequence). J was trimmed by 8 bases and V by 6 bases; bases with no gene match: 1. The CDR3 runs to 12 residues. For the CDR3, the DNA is TGTGCCAGTAGGGACAGGGGGGATGAGCAGTTCTTC. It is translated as CASRDRGDEQFF.

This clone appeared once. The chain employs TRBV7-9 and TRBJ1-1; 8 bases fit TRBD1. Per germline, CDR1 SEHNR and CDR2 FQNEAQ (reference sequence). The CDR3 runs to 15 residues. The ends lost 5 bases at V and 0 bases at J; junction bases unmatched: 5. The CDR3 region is CASSSGQGMNTEAFF. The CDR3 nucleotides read TGTGCCAGCAGCAGTGGACAGGGCATGAACACTGAAGCTTTCTTT.

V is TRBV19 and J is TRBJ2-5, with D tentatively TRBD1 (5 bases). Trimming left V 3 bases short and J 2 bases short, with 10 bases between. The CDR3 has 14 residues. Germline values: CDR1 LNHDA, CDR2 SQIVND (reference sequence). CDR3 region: CASSIGQGQETQYF. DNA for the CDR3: TGTGCCAGTAGTATTGGCCAGGGTCAAGAGACCCAGTACTTC.

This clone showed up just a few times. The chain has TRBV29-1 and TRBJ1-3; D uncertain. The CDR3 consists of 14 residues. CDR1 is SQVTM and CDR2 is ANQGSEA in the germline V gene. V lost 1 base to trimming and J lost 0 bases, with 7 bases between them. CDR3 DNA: TGCAGCGTTGAAGTAAACAGCTCTGGAAACACCATATATTTT. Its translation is CSVEVNSSGNTIYF.

CDR3 in amino acids: CASSLTERVAGNTIYF. The CDR3 coding sequence is TGTGCCAGCAGCTTGACGGAGAGAGTCGCTGGAAACACCATATATTTT. J is TRBJ1-3 and V is TRBV5-8; D remains unclear. The germline V gene encodes CDR1 SGHTS and CDR2 YDEGEE. Trimming stripped 1 base from V and 2 bases from J, with 13 bases between. The CDR3 has 16 amino acids. Based on the CDR3 plus reference TRBV5-8 and TRBJ1-3, the full variable domain is EAGVTQSPTHLIKTRGQQATLRCSPISGHTSVYWYQQALGLGLQFLLWYDEGEERNRGNFPPRFSGRQFPNYSSELNVNALELEDSALYLCASSLTERVAGNTIYFGEGSWLTVV.

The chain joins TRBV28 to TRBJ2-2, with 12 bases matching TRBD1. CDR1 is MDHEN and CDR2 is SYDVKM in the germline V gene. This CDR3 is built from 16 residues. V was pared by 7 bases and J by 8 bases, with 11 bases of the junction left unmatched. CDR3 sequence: CASNKKPGQGAGELFF. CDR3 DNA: TGTGCCAGCAATAAGAAACCGGGACAGGGGGCTGGGGAGCTGTTTTTT.